The 10 T cell receptor beta chains below all came from one sample that was sequenced in a study of blood T cells in healthy people across ages. Then a second PCR, running roughly 7 to 11 cycles, was carried out with a sample-barcoded 5' primer and a J-beta primer mix. TCRdb re-derived calls from the 5' RACE reads in MiXCR, one entry per CDR3 protein. Here the sample spans approximately 580,000 distinct CDR3 sequences, 20% to 30% being singletons. Separately, the same data were catalogued under a study of T cells of mothers and their children.

Sequencing was done on a sample of blood. The source of these receptors is a boy aged 5-17 years in good health.

The chain is built from TRBV4-3 and TRBJ2-5, with 8 bases fitting TRBD2. CDR1 is LGHNA and CDR2 is YSLEER in the germline V gene. This CDR3 comprises 15 residues. V gave up 0 bases and J gave up 4 bases; unmatched junction bases: 4. CDR3 nucleotide sequence: TGCGCCAGCAGCCAAGACCGGGGGGGCGGAGAGACCCAGTACTTC. As protein: CASSQDRGGGETQYF.

This clonotype was seen more than once but under ten times. The rearrangement joins TRBV29-1 to TRBJ2-2; D perhaps matches TRBD2 (5 bases). The CDR3 is made up of 13 amino acids. Germline assignment: CDR1 SQVTM and CDR2 ANQGSEA. V was trimmed by 4 bases and J by 6 bases, leaving 12 bases between them. The chain's CDR3 is CSVVREIAGELFF. The CDR3 region has the DNA TGCAGCGTTGTACGGGAAATTGCCGGGGAGCTGTTTTTT.

As regards this clonotype: A read error may account for a junction end that differs from germline. CDR3 DNA: TGTACCAGCAGTTTATCGACCTCGGGCAGCTCCTACGAGCAGTACTTC. It translates to CTSSLSTSGSSYEQYF. The chain couples TRBV27 to TRBJ2-5; D is uncertain. The closer fit of TRBJ2-7 to the DNA end suggests the J call may be wrong. The length of the CDR3 is 16 residues. Per the germline V gene, CDR1 is MNHEY and CDR2 is SMNVEV (reference sequence).

The chain uses TRBV5-1 and TRBJ2-7; D perhaps matches TRBD2 (6 bases). Germline V CDR1 and CDR2: SGHRS, YFSETQ. The V end lost 4 bases, the J end lost 3 bases, and 8 bases lay between the germline ends. CDR3 length: 12 residues. CDR3 sequence: CASSAGRYEQYF. As DNA, the CDR3 is TGCGCCAGCAGCGCGGGACGCTACGAGCAGTACTTC.

The V and J genes are TRBV28 and TRBJ2-2; 8 bases agree with TRBD1. The V gene end was trimmed by 5 bases and the J gene end by 4 bases; junction bases not matched to a gene: 9. Germline-derived CDR1 and CDR2 are MDHEN and SYDVKM. This CDR3 has 16 residues. DNA for the CDR3: TGTGCCAGCAGTCTCCGGACAGGGACGGCCACCGGGGAGCTGTTTTTT. Translation gives CASSLRTGTATGELFF.

This clonotype has just a few counts. J is TRBJ2-6 and V is TRBV7-6; D assignment may be TRBD1 or TRBD2 (5 bases each). The germline CDR1 and CDR2 sequences are SGHVS and FNYEAQ. Trimming removed 1 base from V and 1 base from J, with 11 bases in between. There are 17 residues in the CDR3. The CDR3 sequence: CASSLVGTPSGANVLTF. For the CDR3, the DNA is TGTGCCAGCAGCTTAGTGGGGACCCCGTCTGGGGCCAACGTCCTGACTTTC. The full variable domain, with the rest looked up from reference TRBV7-6 and TRBJ2-6, is GAGVSQSPRYKVTKRGQDVALRCDPISGHVSLYWYRQALGQGPEFLTYFNYEAQQDKSGLPNDRFSAERPEGSISTLTIQRTEQRDSAMYRCASSLVGTPSGANVLTFGAGSRLTVL.

V usage is TRBV4-1 and J usage is TRBJ2-7; possible D gene TRBD2, 7 bases. The CDR3 has 16 amino acids. V shed 1 base and J shed 2 bases, with 15 bases lying between them. Germline V gives CDR1 MGHRA, CDR2 YSYEKL. The CDR3 sequence is CASSQALGGGTYEQYF. The CDR3 region has the DNA TGCGCCAGCAGCCAAGCCTTGGGAGGGGGAACCTACGAGCAGTACTTC.

The rearrangement links TRBV28 to TRBJ1-4; 7 nucleotides line up with TRBD1. The germline gives CDR1 MDHEN, CDR2 SYDVKM. J gave up 8 bases and V 3 bases, and 6 bases lay outside the gene matches. This CDR3 spans 14 amino acids. CDR3 in amino acids: CASSLLGTAEKLFF. DNA of the CDR3: TGTGCCAGCAGTTTGTTAGGGACAGCGGAAAAACTGTTTTTT.

The CDR3 DNA is TGCAGTGCTAGTCCGTTGCGGGGGAAAACCCTCTACGAGCAGTACTTC. It codes for CSASPLRGKTLYEQYF. The rearrangement joins TRBV20-1 to TRBJ2-5; 7 bases match TRBD2. The end of the DNA is better explained by TRBJ2-7, so the J call may be wrong. This CDR3 has 16 amino acids. Germline values: CDR1 DFQATT, CDR2 SNEGSKA (reference sequence).

Notes on this clonotype: An end of the junction does not agree with germline; a read error may underlie this. V gene TRBV18 combines with J gene TRBJ2-7; no clear D gene. Germline-derived CDR1 and CDR2 are KGHSH and LQKENI. The CDR3 extends over 12 amino acids. The CDR3 loop reads CASSPSSYGQYF. DNA of the CDR3: TGTGCCAGCTCACCTAGCTCCTACGGGCAGTACTTC.